This T cell receptor (beta chain) was sequenced for a study of blood T cell repertoires in COVID-19 (dated by TCRdb to 2018 to 2021). The study in broad terms: Samples from collaborators originated in the United States, Italy and Spain and spanned both the acute and convalescent phases of COVID-19. The samples were drawn from two sources: the first 160 participants of the ongoing ImmuneRACE study, and fewer than 1,500 subjects contributed by 6 global collaborators. The repertoires were released in a freely available public database intended as a resource for research on the immune response to SARS-CoV-2. The material from the prospective study consisted of cDNA or gDNA derived from T cells, B-cell-depleted T cells, or PBMCs. Where available, HLA class I and class II types were obtained from metadata supplied by the sample provider rather than from assay-based typing. A de-identified subject ID, COVID-19 status, age in years and sex were almost always included in the sample metadata. Subjects who had been exposed to COVID-19, were actively infected with it, or had recovered from it provided the deeply sampled blood TCRbeta repertoires that made up the dataset. Here is what the overall study found, with its caveats: Clinical and demographic metadata were provided uncurated, with the amount varying by source and participant.

The immunoSEQ Assay, a bias-controlled multiplex PCR, was used to amplify TCRbeta CDR3 regions from genomic DNA. As for the authors' bioinformatics: Within the assay, amplification of reference gene primers was used to estimate how many nucleated cells each sample contained. To quantify the absolute abundance of each unique TCRbeta CDR3 rearrangement, sequence reads were collapsed and filtered. For each sample, productive Simpson clonality was calculated by taking the square root of Simpson's diversity index across productive rearrangements. TCRdb took over this immuneACCESS table, retaining in-frame rearrangements with V and J assigned. Such tables are incomplete; in checked studies, under half of the missing clones stem from an unresolved V gene, and the remainder is unexplained. V and J calls and clone size are given by that table; D and trimming were obtained from the DNA. This sample comprises more than 150,000 clones, about 93% of them detected only once. The top ten clones comprise approximately 0.8% of the sample.

The junction carries 8 bases between V and J, which are trimmed by 8 bases and 4 bases respectively. The CDR3, cysteine through phenylalanine, is 11 amino acids long. Just CDR3 DNA is preserved here, 33 bases in frame from base 1. Of note for this clone: The specificity of this receptor is unknown. The sample holds no much larger clone one base away, and base qualities are not on file.

At one collaborating source in Seattle, patients were enrolled during active infection and were followed longitudinally through the course of disease. Whole blood was collected in K2EDTA tubes by collaborating institutions according to the institutions' own protocols. For TCRbeta analysis, collaborator samples were shipped as frozen whole blood, as isolated PBMCs, or as DNA extracted from either sample type. The material sequenced was peripheral blood. The receptor was isolated from a man aged 25-45 years with COVID-19, enrolled during active disease. Here the chain combines TRBV12-3 or TRBV12-4 and TRBJ2-5; the D gene is unclear. CDR3 region: CASGGIETQYF. In nucleotides, the sequence is TGTGCCAGCGGCGGAATAGAGACCCAGTACTTC.